The 25 T cell receptor beta chains below all came from one sample that was sequenced in a study of PD-1 blockade in classical Hodgkin lymphoma. Profiled with immunoSEQ multiplex PCR; TCRdb holds only in-frame clones, not every one. The repertoire holds 20,000 to 25,000 clones, 90% seen once, with 0.41% in the top ten. As to time point: newly diagnosed, previously untreated cHL patient sample. The CD4+ T cells used were purified from thawed PBMCs through magnetic negative selection. The material sequenced was CD4+ T cells from blood. These receptors came from a human donor with classical Hodgkin lymphoma.

This chain links TRBV7-3 with TRBJ2-3, with D possibly matching TRBD2 (7 bases). CDR3 length: 16 amino acids. In germline, CDR1 is SGHTA, CDR2 FQGTGA. Trimming removed 2 bases from V and 1 base from J, with 13 bases in between. CDR3 nucleotides: TGTGCCAGCAGCTTAGGGCGGGGGCTGGGCACAGATACGCAGTATTTT. Its protein product is CASSLGRGLGTDTQYF. The full variable domain, in which reference TRBV7-3 and TRBJ2-3 provide the parts outside the CDR3, is GAGVSQTPSNKVTEKGKYVELRCDPISGHTALYWYRQSLGQGPEFLIYFQGTGAADDSGLPNDRFFAVRPEGSVSTLKIQRTERGDSAVYLCASSLGRGLGTDTQYFGPGTRLTVL.

The chain couples TRBV18 to TRBJ1-1; D remains ambiguous. V gave up 2 bases and J gave up 5 bases, with 9 bases separating them. There are 13 residues in the CDR3. Germline CDR1 is KGHSH and CDR2 is LQKENI. Here the CDR3 reads CASSPGSRTEAFF. CDR3 DNA sequence: TGTGCCAGCTCACCAGGATCAAGGACTGAAGCTTTCTTT.

This clone was seen just once. This sequence joins TRBV21-1 and TRBJ1-5; the D call of TRBD1 is as the table states it, not checked on the DNA. TRBV21-1 is designated a pseudogene. The CDR3 runs 13 residues. The CDR3 DNA follows: TGTGCCAAGACAGGGGGGACCAATCAGCCCCAGCATTTT. This translates into CAKTGGTNQPQHF.

The chain carries TRBV29-1 and TRBJ2-7, with D unclear. The CDR3 is made up of 13 amino acids. Germline V gene sequence: CDR1 SQVTM, CDR2 ANQGSEA. V lost 4 bases and J lost 0, with 10 bases in between. The CDR3 sequence: CSVGKQNSYEQYF. Written as DNA, the CDR3 is TGCAGCGTTGGGAAGCAGAACTCCTACGAGCAGTACTTC.

The V gene is TRBV6-5, the J gene TRBJ1-1, with no clear D. The CDR3 has 14 amino acids. Trimming pared 2 bases from V and 5 bases from J, leaving 12 bases between. Looked up from germline, CDR1 is MNHEY and CDR2 is SVGAGI. The CDR3 region has the DNA TGTGCCAGCAGTTACGCCAACCGGGAAACTGAAGCTTTCTTT. It specifies CASSYANRETEAFF.

The V call is TRBV18, the J call TRBJ1-1; D gene unclear. CDR1 is KGHSH, CDR2 LQKENI, per germline. Trimming cost V 6 bases and J 3 bases, with 17 bases left between them. The CDR3 covers 15 residues. The CDR3 sequence is CASSPTWGTHTEAFF. The CDR3 nucleotides are TGTGCCAGCTCTCCCACCTGGGGTACTCACACTGAAGCTTTCTTT.

The chain uses TRBV5-5 and TRBJ2-1; 9 bases are shared with TRBD2. There are 17 residues in the CDR3. J was trimmed by 0 bases and V by 3 bases; bases with no gene match: 7. Germline lookup yields CDR1 SGHKS and CDR2 YYEKEE (reference sequence). The DNA of the CDR3 is TGTGCCAGCAGCTGGACGCTGACTAGCGGCTCCTACAATGAGCAGTTCTTC. It encodes CASSWTLTSGSYNEQFF.

The V gene is TRBV5-4, the J gene TRBJ2-5; TRBD2 might be the D (7 bases). V was clipped by 7 bases and J by 3 bases, with 22 bases between them. Germline V gene data show CDR1 as SGHNT and CDR2 as YYREEE (reference sequence). The CDR3 has 16 residues. For the CDR3, the DNA is TGTGCCAGCCAGCGAGGGGGGCGGGGGAAGAAAGAGACCCAGTACTTC. This codes for CASQRGGRGKKETQYF.

V and J are TRBV1 and TRBJ2-2; TRBD2 is the table's D call and was not checked against the DNA. TRBV1 has pseudogene status. The CDR3 covers 15 residues. This chain's CDR3 is CTSSQDSPDTGELFF. In DNA, the CDR3 is TGCACCAGCAGCCAAGATAGTCCCGACACCGGGGAGCTGTTTTTT.

This chain joins TRBV6-1 and TRBJ1-2; 9 bases map to TRBD1. There are 15 residues in the CDR3. J was trimmed by 4 bases and V by 1 base; bases with no gene match: 4. The germline V gene encodes CDR1 MNHNS and CDR2 SASEGT. Written as DNA, the CDR3 is TGTGCCAGCAGTGAAGGGACAGGGGTGTTCTATGGCTACACCTTC. Its translation: CASSEGTGVFYGYTF.

The chain employs TRBV7-2 and TRBJ1-5; D possibly corresponds to TRBD1 (5 bases). This CDR3 has 14 residues. Germline V gives CDR1 SGHTA, CDR2 FQGNSA. V lost 5 bases and J 4 bases, leaving 12 bases between the germline ends. CDR3 nucleotide sequence: TGTGCCAGCAGCCCCGGGACGGGGAATCAGCCCCAGCATTTT. This codes for CASSPGTGNQPQHF.

This chain joins TRBV5-1 and TRBJ2-5; 9 nucleotides match TRBD2. The CDR3 has 17 amino acids. J gave up 5 bases and V 0 bases, and 11 bases lay outside the gene matches. Per germline, CDR1 SGHRS and CDR2 YFSETQ. Here the CDR3 reads CASSLAMIAGARETQYF. The CDR3 DNA follows: TGCGCCAGCAGCTTGGCCATGATAGCGGGGGCACGGGAGACCCAGTACTTC.

This clone was found a few times. The chain links TRBV6-5 to TRBJ1-2, with 9 bases that match TRBD1. Germline CDR1 MNHEY, CDR2 SVGAGI. Losses at the gene ends were 5 bases for V and 11 bases for J; bases not matched to a gene: 9. The CDR3 extends over 13 amino acids. This CDR3 is CASSPTDDRGYTF. The CDR3 DNA reads TGTGCCAGCAGTCCGACGGACGACAGGGGGTACACCTTC.

In this sample, this clone turned up a few times. This chain links TRBV2 with TRBJ2-7; D not resolved. In germline, CDR1 is SNHLY, CDR2 FYNNEI. The CDR3 is 12 residues long. The V and J ends lost 11 bases and 2 bases respectively, with 13 bases between them. The CDR3 region has the DNA TGTGCCGGCATGACAAGAACCTACGAGCAGTACTTC. Its translation is CAGMTRTYEQYF.

The chain recombines TRBV7-2 with TRBJ2-2, with 11 bases aligning to TRBD2. The V segment lost 5 bases and the J segment 10 bases; nucleotides outside the gene matches: 18. Germline V gene lookup returns CDR1 SGHTA and CDR2 FQGNSA. The CDR3 spans 18 residues. The CDR3 spells CASSPLSRLAGTVVELFF. DNA of the CDR3: TGTGCCAGCAGCCCCCTATCCCGACTAGCGGGGACGGTCGTGGAGCTGTTTTTT. The full variable domain, its missing parts supplied by reference TRBV7-2 and TRBJ2-2, is GAGVSQSPSNKVTEKGKDVELRCDPISGHTALYWYRQSLGQGLEFLIYFQGNSAPDKSGLPSDRFSAERTGGSVSTLTIQRTQQEDSAVYLCASSPLSRLAGTVVELFFGEGSRLTVL.

CDR3 in DNA: TGTGCCACCAGCAGAGAACCGACAGGGGGTGCCGGGGAGCTGTTTTTT. Translating it yields CATSREPTGGAGELFF. The chain couples TRBV15 to TRBJ2-2; 9 nucleotides align to TRBD1. CDR3 length: 16 amino acids. Germline CDR1 is LNHNV and CDR2 is YYDKDF (reference sequence). The V segment lost 0 bases and the J segment 6 bases; nucleotides outside the gene matches: 5.

Notes on this clone: Germline is not matched at one junction end, which may reflect a read error. The rearrangement links TRBV7-7 to TRBJ2-5; a possible D gene is TRBD2 (5 bases). Germline CDR1 SSHAT, CDR2 FNYEAQ (reference sequence). The CDR3 length is 14 residues. The CDR3 nucleotides are TGTGCTAGCAGCTTAGCGCCTGGCCAAGAGACCCAGTACTTC. Translated: CASSLAPGQETQYF.

V and J are TRBV11-2 and TRBJ2-3; no reliable D call. Trimming shortened V by 2 bases and J by 0 bases, and 12 bases separated the two germline ends. The CDR3 contains 16 residues. Germline loops: CDR1 SGHAT, CDR2 FQNNGV. The DNA for the CDR3 is TGTGCCAGCAGCTTAACCCGCCGAGAAAGCACAGATACGCAGTATTTT. This gives the protein CASSLTRRESTDTQYF.

CDR3 DNA: TGTGCCAGCAGCCTGGGAGGGACGAGGAATTCACCCCTCCACTTT. This translates into CASSLGGTRNSPLHF. The chain recombines TRBV5-8 with TRBJ1-6; TRBD1 is a possible D gene (5 bases). The V end lost 4 bases, the J end lost 7 bases, and 15 bases lay between the germline ends. CDR1 and CDR2 (germline): SGHTS, YDEGEE. This CDR3 spans 15 amino acids.

The chain uses TRBV2 and TRBJ1-2; D unresolved. Germline loops: CDR1 SNHLY, CDR2 FYNNEI. The CDR3 has 14 amino acids. The V end lost 3 bases, the J end lost 5 bases, and 13 bases lay between the germline ends. CDR3 DNA: TGTGCCAGCAGTGATCGACGCAGGAAGTATGGCTACACCTTC. It translates to CASSDRRRKYGYTF. Filled out from reference TRBV2 and TRBJ1-2, the complete variable domain reads EPEVTQTPSHQVTQMGQEVILRCVPISNHLYFYWYRQILGQKVEFLVSFYNNEISEKSEIFDDQFSVERPDGSNFTLKIRSTKLEDSAMYFCASSDRRRKYGYTFGSGTRLTVV.

The rearrangement joins TRBV10-3 to TRBJ1-1; no firm D call. CDR1 is ENHRY and CDR2 is SYGVKD in the germline V gene. V was pared by 5 bases and J by 8 bases, with 15 bases between. The CDR3 is 13 amino acids. The CDR3 DNA reads TGTGCCATCAGTACCCGAAGCGCTGGGGAAGCTTTCTTT. It specifies CAISTRSAGEAFF.

V gene TRBV2 combines with J gene TRBJ2-3; 11 bases are shared with TRBD1. CDR3 length: 17 amino acids. The trim removed 5 bases at V and 0 bases at J, leaving 7 bases unmatched. Germline CDR1 reads SNHLY; CDR2 reads FYNNEI. CDR3: CASSRERDRGSTDTQYF. DNA of the CDR3: TGTGCCAGCAGTAGAGAGAGGGACAGGGGGAGCACAGATACGCAGTATTTT.

The rearrangement links TRBV5-8 to TRBJ2-1, with 11 positions matching TRBD2. There are 19 residues in the CDR3. The junction had 18 bases not matched to a gene; V was cut back by 3 bases and J by 7 bases. The V gene's germline CDR1 is SGHTS and CDR2 YDEGEE. This chain's CDR3 is CASSYGVLKELAGANEQFF. The CDR3 bases are TGTGCCAGCAGCTATGGGGTGTTGAAGGAACTAGCGGGAGCTAATGAGCAGTTCTTC.

The V gene is TRBV7-2, the J gene TRBJ1-3, with TRBD1 matching over 9 bases. Germline trimming cut 5 bases from V and 0 bases from J; bases unmatched to any gene: 5. From germline, CDR1 is SGHTA and CDR2 FQGNSA. There are 16 residues in the CDR3. CDR3 region: CASSDLDRGSGNTIYF. Here the CDR3 DNA reads TGTGCCAGCAGCGATTTGGACAGGGGCTCTGGAAACACCATATATTTT.

In this sample, this clone turned up a few times. V gene TRBV7-8 combines with J gene TRBJ1-1; D unresolved. The V end lost 5 bases, the J end lost 4 bases, and 14 bases lay between the germline ends. In germline, CDR1 is SGHVS, CDR2 FQNEAQ. This CDR3 spans 14 amino acids. The CDR3 region has the DNA TGTGCCAGCAGCCCGACCCGACTGGGCACTGAAGCTTTCTTT. Translated, it gives CASSPTRLGTEAFF.